The present T cell receptor (beta chain) was sequenced within a study of Ad26.COV2.S vaccination and SARS-CoV-2 variants. Study overall: Donor was assigned to the Ad26.COV2.S arm of trial COV1001. Dosing was one shot or two shots 56 days apart. Broader study findings: Vaccine recipients had higher spike-specific TCR breadth than placebo recipients.

On this clone itself: Its antigen is as yet unknown.

Measured with immunoSEQ multiplex PCR; TCRdb has only the in-frame clones, and not every one. Among some 370,000 clones, around four fifths were seen once, and the ten largest hold just under 7.5%. This sample's treatment: over 15 received Ad26.COV2.S at low or high dose, single or two shots; about 5 received placebo; per-sample allocation not given. The samples date from day 63 after the first vaccine or placebo injection. The source material was peripheral blood, sampled in a trial of Ad26.COV2.S vaccine versus placebo. The TCR originated in a person between 18 and 59 years old who received the Ad26.COV2.S COVID-19 vaccine or a placebo.

In DNA, the CDR3 is TGTGCCAGCAGTGCCCGGGACAGGGGGCTAACTGGCTACACCTTC. Protein: CASSARDRGLTGYTF. This chain joins TRBV6-2 or TRBV6-3 and TRBJ1-2; 12 bases are shared with TRBD1. The length of the CDR3 is 15 residues. J lost 7 bases, V lost 5 bases, and 8 bases had no gene match. From germline, CDR1 is MNHEY and CDR2 SVGEGT.